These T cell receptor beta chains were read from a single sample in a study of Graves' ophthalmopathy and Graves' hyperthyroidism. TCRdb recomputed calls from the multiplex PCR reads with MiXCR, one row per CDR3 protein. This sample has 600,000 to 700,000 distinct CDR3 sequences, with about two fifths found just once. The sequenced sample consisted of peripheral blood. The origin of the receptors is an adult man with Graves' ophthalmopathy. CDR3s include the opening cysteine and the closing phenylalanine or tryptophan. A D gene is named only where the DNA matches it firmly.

CDR3 protein: CASTGGGEKLFF
CDR3 length: 12
D gene: -
V gene: TRBV12-3/TRBV12-4

CDR3 protein: CASSSRYGGTNTGELFF
CDR3 length: 17
D gene: -
V gene: TRBV9

CDR3 protein: CASSPDRGWSGGYTF
CDR3 length: 15
D gene: TRBD1
V gene: TRBV19

CDR3 protein: CASSSGTAVYEQYF
CDR3 length: 14
D gene: -
V gene: TRBV25-1

CDR3 protein: CATSSVGDRDTEAFF
CDR3 length: 15
D gene: TRBD1
V gene: TRBV15

CDR3 protein: CANSLSGGPQETQYF
CDR3 length: 15
D gene: TRBD2
V gene: TRBV10-3

CDR3 protein: CSARDLVGDRKYEQYF
CDR3 length: 16
D gene: TRBD1
V gene: TRBV20-1

CDR3 protein: CASSSGHGEKLFF
CDR3 length: 13
D gene: -
V gene: TRBV5-1

CDR3 protein: CASSTDGMNTEAFF
CDR3 length: 14
D gene: -
V gene: TRBV19

CDR3 protein: CAISGPRGREQYF
CDR3 length: 13
D gene: -
V gene: TRBV10-3

CDR3 protein: CSVEDPGQGGEQYF
CDR3 length: 14
D gene: TRBD1
V gene: TRBV29-1

CDR3 protein: CASVPGTGELFF
CDR3 length: 12
D gene: -
V gene: TRBV19

CDR3 protein: CASSLEARLHSGNTIYF
CDR3 length: 17
D gene: -
V gene: TRBV12-3/TRBV12-4

CDR3 protein: CASSHSPGGSYEQYF
CDR3 length: 15
D gene: -
V gene: TRBV5-1

CDR3 protein: CASIDPYEQYF
CDR3 length: 11
D gene: -
V gene: TRBV25-1

CDR3 protein: CASSLGPGTNYGYTF
CDR3 length: 15
D gene: -
V gene: TRBV7-2

CDR3 protein: CATRGIGNTIYF
CDR3 length: 12
D gene: -
V gene: TRBV15

CDR3 protein: CASSTNRGNYGYTF
CDR3 length: 14
D gene: TRBD1
V gene: TRBV5-1

CDR3 protein: CSVAGTGGSGANVLTF
CDR3 length: 16
D gene: TRBD1
V gene: TRBV29-1

CDR3 protein: CSALRGQETQYF
CDR3 length: 12
D gene: -
V gene: TRBV20-1

CDR3 protein: CASSSGGGYTF
CDR3 length: 11
D gene: -
V gene: TRBV27

CDR3 protein: CASSLNALTSQETQYF
CDR3 length: 16
D gene: -
V gene: TRBV7-3

CDR3 protein: CASSEAIGQGPYSNQPQHF
CDR3 length: 19
D gene: TRBD1
V gene: TRBV2

CDR3 protein: CASRDGNTGELFF
CDR3 length: 13
D gene: -
V gene: TRBV6-5

CDR3 protein: CAISESRQNNEQYF
CDR3 length: 14
D gene: -
V gene: TRBV10-3

CDR3 protein: CATSGTENTEAFF
CDR3 length: 13
D gene: TRBD1
V gene: TRBV15

CDR3 protein: CASSHGGGSYEQYF
CDR3 length: 14
D gene: -
V gene: TRBV4-1

CDR3 protein: CASSTTGVNSGANVLTF
CDR3 length: 17
D gene: TRBD1
V gene: TRBV19

CDR3 protein: CASSQFGNGEQYF
CDR3 length: 13
D gene: -
V gene: TRBV19

CDR3 protein: CASSLDLPDRANTGELFF
CDR3 length: 18
D gene: TRBD1
V gene: TRBV7-6

CDR3 protein: CASSYSAGTETQYF
CDR3 length: 14
D gene: -
V gene: TRBV6-5

CDR3 protein: CSVGRSGTGELFF
CDR3 length: 13
D gene: -
V gene: TRBV29-1

CDR3 protein: CSASDGNTEAFF
CDR3 length: 12
D gene: -
V gene: TRBV20-1

CDR3 protein: CASSSLTGVHETQYF
CDR3 length: 15
D gene: -
V gene: TRBV5-1

CDR3 protein: CAIRPRGGYEQYF
CDR3 length: 13
D gene: TRBD2
V gene: TRBV10-3

CDR3 protein: CAIQGDSGANVLTF
CDR3 length: 14
D gene: TRBD1
V gene: TRBV2

CDR3 protein: CATLEPGTASTEAFF
CDR3 length: 15
D gene: TRBD1
V gene: TRBV10-3

CDR3 protein: CASSLTRTGKDYGYTF
CDR3 length: 16
D gene: TRBD1
V gene: TRBV7-9

CDR3 protein: CASSIVGGSEQYF
CDR3 length: 13
D gene: -
V gene: TRBV19

CDR3 protein: CAISETSPQETQYF
CDR3 length: 14
D gene: TRBD2
V gene: TRBV10-3

CDR3 protein: CSARDQDRGGEKLFF
CDR3 length: 15
D gene: TRBD1
V gene: TRBV20-1

CDR3 protein: CASRGLSSYEQYF
CDR3 length: 13
D gene: -
V gene: TRBV19

CDR3 protein: CSATRQGSGEQYF
CDR3 length: 13
D gene: -
V gene: TRBV29-1

CDR3 protein: CASSYSSGGSYGYTF
CDR3 length: 15
D gene: -
V gene: TRBV6-5

CDR3 protein: CSATSGGDTGELFF
CDR3 length: 14
D gene: TRBD2
V gene: TRBV20-1

CDR3 protein: CASSYAQRGRRGGNTEAFF
CDR3 length: 19
D gene: -
V gene: TRBV10-3

CDR3 protein: CASSEGQGARTEAFF
CDR3 length: 15
D gene: TRBD1
V gene: TRBV4-2

CDR3 protein: CSARDREIDQPQHF
CDR3 length: 14
D gene: TRBD1
V gene: TRBV20-1

CDR3 protein: CAISSGQANSYEQYF
CDR3 length: 15
D gene: TRBD1
V gene: TRBV10-3

CDR3 protein: CASSYGTVGNTIYF
CDR3 length: 14
D gene: TRBD1
V gene: TRBV19

CDR3 protein: CASTLGGFGSPLHF
CDR3 length: 14
D gene: -
V gene: TRBV25-1

CDR3 protein: CASSLTWEGSLGDTQYF
CDR3 length: 17
D gene: TRBD2
V gene: TRBV7-2

CDR3 protein: CASSTGTSYSGETQYF
CDR3 length: 16
D gene: -
V gene: TRBV4-1

CDR3 protein: CSVEGLSNTGELFF
CDR3 length: 14
D gene: TRBD2
V gene: TRBV29-1

CDR3 protein: CASSLSGDNSPLHF
CDR3 length: 14
D gene: -
V gene: TRBV27

CDR3 protein: CASSINEKLFF
CDR3 length: 11
D gene: -
V gene: TRBV12-3/TRBV12-4

CDR3 protein: CSVPRTARETQYF
CDR3 length: 13
D gene: -
V gene: TRBV29-1

CDR3 protein: CASSYRVGSPLHF
CDR3 length: 13
D gene: -
V gene: TRBV28

CDR3 protein: CARSPDRFYGYTF
CDR3 length: 13
D gene: -
V gene: TRBV7-1

CDR3 protein: CASSLTGLDTGELFF
CDR3 length: 15
D gene: -
V gene: TRBV14